Presented here are 28 T cell receptor beta chains from one specimen sequenced in a study of post-analysis software for immune sequencing data. Study-wide results and caveats: Several TRBV segments (TRBV5-6, TRBV5-1 and TRBV20-1 among them) occurred more frequently in patients than in controls.

For these receptors, no antigen is known. The TCR beta cDNA libraries contained unique molecular identifiers. TCRdb re-called the PCR reads through MiXCR, storing one row per CDR3 protein. The sample consists of hundreds of thousands of distinct CDR3 sequences, 25% to 30% of them appearing once. Sequenced sample: blood. All receptors come from a girl between 10 and 17 years old with multiple sclerosis.

This sequence joins TRBV7-9 and TRBJ1-4; D is ambiguous. V shed 1 base and J shed 4 bases, with 16 bases lying between them. The CDR3 sequence is 17 residues long. CDR1 SEHNR and CDR2 FQNEAQ come from the germline V gene (reference sequence). This chain's CDR3 is CASSLGIDLGGNEKLFF. The CDR3 region has the DNA TGTGCCAGCAGCTTAGGGATCGATCTCGGAGGTAATGAAAAACTGTTTTTT.

This clonotype was found many times. The chain combines TRBV10-3 with TRBJ2-5, with D hard to call. This CDR3 comprises 13 residues. CDR1 and CDR2 from the germline V gene are ENHRY and SYGVKD. Trimming removed 2 bases from V and 2 bases from J, with 6 bases in between. CDR3 nucleotides: TGTGCCATCAGTGAGGGTCGACAAGAGACCCAGTACTTC. Protein product: CAISEGRQETQYF.

This clonotype came up a few times. This sequence joins TRBV20-1 and TRBJ1-1; 8 positions agree with TRBD1. Losses at the gene ends were 0 bases for V and 3 bases for J; bases not matched to a gene: 9. The V gene's germline CDR1 is DFQATT and CDR2 SNEGSKA (reference sequence). The CDR3 is 16 amino acids. In DNA, the CDR3 is TGCAGTGCTAGAGATTTGTCAGGGGGCTCGGACACTGAAGCTTTCTTT. It codes for CSARDLSGGSDTEAFF.

The V call is TRBV4-3, the J call TRBJ2-5; 7 bases fit TRBD1. V lost 2 bases to trimming and J lost 6 bases; unmatched junction nucleotides: 12. The CDR3 runs to 16 residues. Per germline, CDR1 LGHNA and CDR2 YSLEER. This CDR3 is CASSQRRTGRGKTQYF. CDR3 nucleotide sequence: TGCGCCAGCAGCCAAAGAAGGACAGGCAGGGGGAAGACCCAGTACTTC.

This clonotype came up a few times. This chain joins TRBV9 and TRBJ2-3; D is unresolved. Per germline, CDR1 SGDLS and CDR2 YYNGEE. Trimming left V 0 bases short and J 2 bases short, with 13 bases between. The CDR3 is made up of 16 amino acids. CDR3 DNA: TGTGCCAGCAGCGTAGGGAACGTCTTGATCACAGATACGCAGTATTTT. It yields the protein CASSVGNVLITDTQYF. Complete variable domain (other parts from reference TRBV9 and TRBJ2-3): DSGVTQTPKHLITATGQRVTLRCSPRSGDLSVYWYQQSLDQGLQFLIQYYNGEERAKGNILERFSAQQFPDLHSELNLSSLELGDSALYFCASSVGNVLITDTQYFGPGTRLTVL.

This clonotype has a handful of counts. This chain uses TRBV10-3 with TRBJ2-6, with TRBD1 matching over 7 bases. Germline assignment: CDR1 ENHRY and CDR2 SYGVKD. The CDR3 extends over 18 amino acids. Trimming removed 6 bases from V and 4 bases from J; junction bases left unmatched: 15. The CDR3, as DNA: TGTGCCATCAGCAAATCCGGGACAGTCCAGGGAGGGGCCAACGTCCTGACTTTC. This encodes CAISKSGTVQGGANVLTF.

This clonotype was found a few times. The V and J genes are TRBV28 and TRBJ2-1, with TRBD1 matching 9 bases. The CDR3 covers 16 residues. V was clipped by 2 bases and J by 2 bases; unmatched bases: 4. Germline V gene sequence: CDR1 MDHEN, CDR2 SYDVKM. The CDR3 region is CASSLNRGPTYNEQFF. CDR3 nucleotide sequence: TGTGCCAGCAGTTTAAACAGGGGGCCAACCTACAATGAGCAGTTCTTC.

This clonotype was observed a handful of times. The chain links TRBV2 to TRBJ2-7, with D perhaps being TRBD1 or TRBD2 (5 bases each). With 5 bases removed from V and 10 bases from J, the gap between germline ends came to 12 bases. CDR3 size: 11 residues. Germline V CDR1 and CDR2: SNHLY, FYNNEI. The CDR3 loop reads CASSFRDHQYF. The CDR3 DNA reads TGTGCCAGCAGTTTTCGGGACCACCAGTACTTC.

This chain connects TRBV20-1 to TRBJ2-4; a possible D gene is TRBD2 (5 bases). V was trimmed by 0 bases and J by 6 bases, leaving 15 bases between them. The germline V gene encodes CDR1 DFQATT and CDR2 SNEGSKA (reference sequence). The CDR3 is made up of 15 amino acids. CDR3 DNA sequence: TGCAGTGCTAGAGATGCTCCTGGGAGCAGAAACATTCAGTACTTC. Translated: CSARDAPGSRNIQYF.

A few counts support this clonotype. The genes are TRBV5-1 and TRBJ2-1; no firm D call. Germline V gene sequence: CDR1 SGHRS, CDR2 YFSETQ. This CDR3 comprises 15 residues. V shed 4 bases and J shed 9 bases, with 20 bases lying between them. The CDR3 bases are TGCGCCAGCAGCCTTCAGAACTTCGATTCGGGTGAGCAGTTCTTC. Translation: CASSLQNFDSGEQFF.

This clonotype appeared a few times. The V call is TRBV7-9, the J call TRBJ2-1; 8 bases agree with TRBD2. Germline-derived CDR1 and CDR2 are SEHNR and FQNEAQ (reference sequence). Trimming removed 5 bases from V and 6 bases from J; junction bases left unmatched: 9. The CDR3 is made up of 15 amino acids. CDR3 protein: CASSPPGGFCNEQFF. The CDR3 DNA follows: TGTGCCAGCAGCCCCCCGGGGGGGTTCTGCAATGAGCAGTTCTTC.

The genes are TRBV5-1 and TRBJ2-5, with TRBD2 matching over 9 bases. Trimming removed 4 bases from V and 2 bases from J; junction bases left unmatched: 6. Per germline, CDR1 SGHRS and CDR2 YFSETQ. This CDR3 is built from 15 residues. DNA for the CDR3: TGCGCCAGCAGCCCAATGCGGGGGGGACAAGAGACCCAGTACTTC. This sequence encodes CASSPMRGGQETQYF.

V gene TRBV7-2 combines with J gene TRBJ2-7; tentatively, D is TRBD2 (5 bases). Germline CDR1 SGHTA, CDR2 FQGNSA. Trimming pared 1 base from V and 7 bases from J, leaving 26 bases between. This CDR3 has 18 amino acids. The CDR3 region is CASSLVGGGETFLREQYF. The CDR3 DNA follows: TGTGCCAGCAGCTTAGTAGGTGGTGGGGAGACCTTCCTACGAGAGCAGTACTTC.

The V call is TRBV12-3 or TRBV12-4, the J call TRBJ1-1, with TRBD1 as a possible D gene (6 bases). This CDR3 is built from 14 residues. V was pared by 3 bases and J by 3 bases, with 11 bases between. Here the CDR3 reads CASSFPNRDTEAFF. The CDR3 bases are TGTGCCAGCAGTTTTCCCAACAGGGACACTGAAGCTTTCTTT.

This clonotype was seen many times. The chain recombines TRBV6-1 with TRBJ2-3; 10 bases fit TRBD1. Germline V CDR1 and CDR2: MNHNS, SASEGT. V trimming: 5 bases; J trimming: 2 bases; junction bases outside the gene matches: 13. The CDR3 consists of 18 residues. The CDR3 region is CASSREIPGTGVTDTQYF. CDR3 bases: TGTGCCAGCAGTAGAGAGATACCCGGGACAGGGGTCACAGATACGCAGTATTTT.

This clonotype was observed a handful of times. The J gene is TRBJ2-7, the V gene TRBV20-1; 11 nucleotides align to TRBD2. J lost 1 base, V lost 2 bases, and 1 base had no gene match. Looked up from germline, CDR1 is DFQATT and CDR2 is SNEGSKA (reference sequence). This CDR3 spans 14 amino acids. The CDR3 sequence is CSARPSGRSYEQYF. CDR3 nucleotide sequence: TGCAGTGCTAGACCTAGCGGGAGGTCCTACGAGCAGTACTTC.

The chain employs TRBV20-1 and TRBJ2-5; 7 nucleotides line up with TRBD1. Judging by the DNA end, TRBJ2-7 fits better; the J call may be wrong. This CDR3 has 15 residues. CDR1 is DFQATT and CDR2 is SNEGSKA in the germline V gene (reference sequence). DNA for the CDR3: TGCAGTGCTAGGGGTCTGACAGGGCTAACCTACGAGCAGTACTTC. This gives the protein CSARGLTGLTYEQYF.

The chain joins TRBV20-1 to TRBJ2-5; 7 nucleotides match TRBD1. Germline V gene lookup returns CDR1 DFQATT and CDR2 SNEGSKA (reference sequence). This CDR3 comprises 14 residues. The V gene end was trimmed by 3 bases and the J gene end by 11 bases; junction bases not matched to a gene: 15. The CDR3 region has the DNA TGCAGTGCTAGGAAACCCGGGACAGCCGATTTGCAGTACTTC. Its protein is CSARKPGTADLQYF.

The sample holds a few counts of this clonotype. The gene calls are TRBV29-1 and TRBJ2-3; TRBD1 matches at 7 bases. The CDR3 runs to 13 residues. V was pared by 3 bases and J by 8 bases, with 8 bases of the junction left unmatched. The germline CDR1 and CDR2 sequences are SQVTM and ANQGSEA. In nucleotides, the CDR3 is TGCAGCGTTGAGGAGACAGGGAAGGGTACGCAGTATTTT. Translating gives CSVEETGKGTQYF.

The chain recombines TRBV15 with TRBJ1-5; no firm D call. The CDR3 contains 14 residues. V dropped 0 bases and J dropped 7 bases, with 10 bases sitting between them. Germline V gene lookup returns CDR1 LNHNV and CDR2 YYDKDF (reference sequence). In DNA form, the CDR3 reads TGTGCCACCAGCAGAGAGGAGTGGCGGCAGCCCCAGCATTTT. Its protein product is CATSREEWRQPQHF. The full variable domain, in which reference TRBV15 and TRBJ1-5 provide the parts outside the CDR3, is DAMVIQNPRYQVTQFGKPVTLSCSQTLNHNVMYWYQQKSSQAPKLLFHYYDKDFNNEADTPDNFQSRRPNTSFCFLDIRSPGLGDTAMYLCATSREEWRQPQHFGDGTRLSIL.

The chain combines TRBV10-3 with TRBJ1-2; 7 positions agree with TRBD1. CDR3 size: 14 residues. The V segment lost 5 bases and the J segment 2 bases; nucleotides outside the gene matches: 5. The germline CDR1 and CDR2 sequences are ENHRY and SYGVKD. The CDR3 here is CAISKQGSNYGYTF. CDR3 DNA sequence: TGTGCCATCAGTAAACAGGGGTCGAACTATGGCTACACCTTC.

This clonotype was recorded many times. The rearrangement links TRBV29-1 to TRBJ1-2; D is possibly TRBD1 (6 bases). The CDR3 contains 14 residues. The V gene lost 1 base and the J gene lost 4 bases, with 13 bases spanning the gap. The germline V gene has CDR1 SQVTM and CDR2 ANQGSEA. The DNA for the CDR3 is TGCAGCGTTGAAGGGAACCCCAGGGGCTATGGCTACACCTTC. Translation: CSVEGNPRGYGYTF.

This clonotype came up a few times. This chain joins TRBV5-1 and TRBJ1-2; D is possibly TRBD1 (5 bases). Germline-derived CDR1 and CDR2 are SGHRS and YFSETQ. Trimming took off 0 bases at V and 8 bases at J, with 23 bases between the two ends. There are 17 residues in the CDR3. CDR3 sequence reads: CASSLAKGAGLGVGYTF. The CDR3 nucleotides are TGCGCCAGCAGCTTGGCCAAAGGGGCAGGACTCGGGGTCGGCTACACCTTC.

The rearrangement joins TRBV6-6 to TRBJ2-3; possible D gene TRBD1, 7 bases. The germline CDR1 and CDR2 sequences are MNHNY and SVGAGI (reference sequence). V was trimmed by 6 bases and J by 11 bases, leaving 21 bases between them. This CDR3 comprises 14 residues. CDR3 region: CASRIRGDSYEQYF. The CDR3 nucleotides read TGTGCCAGCAGGATCAGGGGGGACTCTTACGAGCAGTATTTT.

As for this clonotype: Relative to the germline gene, one junction end is altered; a read error may explain this. The chain couples TRBV9 to TRBJ1-6, with a tentative D call TRBD1 (6 bases). CDR1 is SGDLS, CDR2 YYNGEE, per germline. CDR3 length equals 14 residues. DNA of the CDR3: TGTGCCAGCAGCGTAGCTGGGACATCCGAACCCCCCCACTTT. Protein product: CASSVAGTSEPPHF.

Regarding this clonotype: This sequence may be a read error, since a much larger clone differs from it by one base. J is TRBJ2-7 and V is TRBV12-3 or TRBV12-4; the match to TRBD1 covers 8 bases. After removal of 6 bases from V and 6 bases from J, the junction contained 4 bases not matched to a gene. CDR3 length equals 12 residues. The CDR3 loop reads CASSLDRAEQYV. CDR3 in DNA: TGTGCCAGCAGCCTGGACAGGGCCGAGCAGTACGTC.

This clonotype was counted at least ten times. The V call is TRBV6-4, the J call TRBJ2-1; TRBD1 agrees at 9 bases. The length of the CDR3 is 15 residues. Germline-derived CDR1 and CDR2 are MRHNA and SNTAGT. The V and J ends lost 2 bases and 3 bases, in that order; junction bases with no gene match: 2. The DNA of the CDR3 is TGTGCCAGCAGTGACGAGACAGGGGGCTACAATGAGCAGTTCTTC. Its translation: CASSDETGGYNEQFF.

This sequence joins TRBV6-2 or TRBV6-3 and TRBJ2-5, with a possible D match to TRBD1 (6 bases). Germline CDR1 and CDR2: MNHEY and SVGEGT. The V gene lost 7 bases and the J gene lost 1 base, with 10 bases spanning the gap. This CDR3 region has 13 residues. DNA of the CDR3: TGTGCCAGCATAAGGGGGAGCCAAGAGACCCAGTACTTC. The encoded protein is CASIRGSQETQYF.